Presented here are 28 T cell receptor beta chains from one specimen sequenced in a study of blood T cells in healthy people across ages. A second about 7 to 12 cycle PCR used barcoded and J-beta primers. TCRdb analysed the 5' RACE reads with MiXCR anew, one entry per CDR3 protein. The table lists around 700,000 distinct CDR3 sequences, roughly 25% of them singletons. Separately, the same data were catalogued under a study of T cells of mothers and their children.

Specimen: blood. The receptor set was obtained from a boy aged 5-17 years in good health.

V gene TRBV20-1 combines with J gene TRBJ2-3, with 7 bases fitting TRBD2. The junction had 4 bases not matched to a gene; V was cut back by 4 bases and J by 0 bases. CDR1 is DFQATT and CDR2 is SNEGSKA in the germline V gene (reference sequence). CDR3 size: 14 residues. The DNA for the CDR3 is TGCAGTGCTAACCTAGCGGTTAGCACAGATACGCAGTATTTT. Encoded protein: CSANLAVSTDTQYF.

This clonotype occurred a few times. J is TRBJ2-1 and V is TRBV5-5; D possibly corresponds to TRBD2 (5 bases). CDR1 is SGHKS, CDR2 YYEKEE, per germline (reference sequence). V was trimmed by 1 base and J by 4 bases, leaving 12 bases between them. This CDR3 has 15 amino acids. The CDR3 DNA is TGTGCCAGCAGCTTGAGCGGTAGCATATACAATGAGCAGTTCTTC. As protein: CASSLSGSIYNEQFF. The variable domain in full, with the rest retrieved from reference TRBV5-5 and TRBJ2-1, is DAGVTQSPTHLIKTRGQQVTLRCSPISGHKSVSWYQQVLGQGPQFIFQYYEKEERGRGNFPDRFSARQFPNYSSELNVNALLLGDSALYLCASSLSGSIYNEQFFGPGTRLTVL.

V gene TRBV9 combines with J gene TRBJ2-5; D perhaps matches TRBD2 (5 bases). V lost 0 bases, J lost 5 bases, and 14 bases lay in between. In germline, CDR1 is SGDLS, CDR2 YYNGEE. The CDR3 spans 15 residues. CDR3 nucleotides: TGTGCCAGCAGCGTAGGCCAGGCCGGCGGGGAGACCCAGTACTTC. Encoded protein: CASSVGQAGGETQYF. The complete variable domain, with remaining parts taken from reference TRBV9 and TRBJ2-5, reads DSGVTQTPKHLITATGQRVTLRCSPRSGDLSVYWYQQSLDQGLQFLIQYYNGEERAKGNILERFSAQQFPDLHSELNLSSLELGDSALYFCASSVGQAGGETQYFGPGTRLLVL.

The V and J genes are TRBV28 and TRBJ1-2, with 9 bases that match TRBD1. The V segment lost 3 bases and the J segment 4 bases; nucleotides outside the gene matches: 12. CDR3 length: 17 amino acids. The germline V gene encodes CDR1 MDHEN and CDR2 SYDVKM. The CDR3, as DNA: TGTGCCAGCAGTTTCTCAAGAACAGGGGGCGCAGGCTATGGCTACACCTTC. Translated: CASSFSRTGGAGYGYTF.

This clonotype has a handful of counts. The chain has TRBV7-9 and TRBJ2-7; 12 nucleotides agree with TRBD2. The V gene's germline CDR1 is SEHNR and CDR2 FQNEAQ (reference sequence). The V segment lost 5 bases and the J segment 5 bases; nucleotides outside the gene matches: 10. The CDR3 is made up of 16 amino acids. CDR3 region: CASSVVSSGRAHEQYF. DNA of the CDR3: TGTGCCAGCAGCGTGGTATCTAGCGGGAGGGCCCACGAGCAGTACTTC.

The V call is TRBV6-1, the J call TRBJ2-5, with no clear D. The CDR3 totals 13 residues. Trimming shortened V by 3 bases and J by 7 bases, and 12 bases separated the two germline ends. Germline V lookup: CDR1 MNHNS, CDR2 SASEGT. The CDR3 reads CASSDPNVPTQYF. CDR3 coding DNA: TGTGCCAGCAGTGACCCCAACGTCCCGACCCAGTACTTC.

The J gene is TRBJ2-1, the V gene TRBV5-1; D is possibly TRBD2 (6 bases). V lost 2 bases to trimming and J lost 10 bases, with 28 bases between them. CDR3 length: 18 residues. The germline gives CDR1 SGHRS, CDR2 YFSETQ. Written as DNA, the CDR3 is TGCGCCAGCAGCTTACAATCCCGGGACTCGGAACCACCACGGGAGCAGTTCTTC. This codes for CASSLQSRDSEPPREQFF.

The chain couples TRBV28 to TRBJ2-5; D remains unclear. The closer fit of TRBJ2-1 to the DNA end suggests the J call may be wrong. The germline V gene encodes CDR1 MDHEN and CDR2 SYDVKM. The CDR3 extends over 14 amino acids. DNA of the CDR3: TGTGCCAGCGGAACTCTGAGCTCCTACAATGAGCAGTTCTTC. This sequence encodes CASGTLSSYNEQFF.

This clonotype was seen a single time. The J gene is TRBJ2-1, the V gene TRBV19; 7 bases line up with TRBD2. From germline, CDR1 is LNHDA and CDR2 SQIVND (reference sequence). The CDR3 runs 17 residues. The J segment lost 8 bases and the V segment lost 4 bases, leaving 17 bases of the junction unmatched. CDR3 residues: CASSTGPSGGPVDEQFF. The CDR3 region has the DNA TGTGCCAGTAGTACGGGCCCTAGCGGAGGGCCCGTGGATGAGCAGTTCTTC.

This rearrangement joins TRBV20-1 to TRBJ2-5; 9 bases agree with TRBD2. The DNA end favors TRBJ2-7, so the J call may be wrong. Per germline, CDR1 DFQATT and CDR2 SNEGSKA (reference sequence). The CDR3 covers 16 residues. This chain's CDR3 is CSAQPLAGAVFDEQYF. The CDR3 DNA sequence: TGCAGTGCCCAGCCCTTAGCGGGAGCGGTTTTCGACGAGCAGTACTTC.

The chain couples TRBV20-1 to TRBJ2-5, with 7 bases aligning to TRBD1. Per germline, CDR1 DFQATT and CDR2 SNEGSKA (reference sequence). J was trimmed by 7 bases and V by 5 bases; bases with no gene match: 7. This CDR3 spans 12 amino acids. The CDR3 here is CSAPDRDATQYF. CDR3 in DNA: TGCAGTGCTCCTGACAGGGACGCGACCCAGTACTTC.

J is TRBJ2-7 and V is TRBV7-9; no clear D gene. V gave up 4 bases and J gave up 12 bases, with 16 bases separating them. This CDR3 comprises 12 residues. Germline-derived CDR1 and CDR2 are SEHNR and FQNEAQ (reference sequence). CDR3 nucleotides: TGTGCCAGCAGCTCCCTTCACCCGTCCCTGTACTTC. Its protein is CASSSLHPSLYF.

The V gene is TRBV11-3, the J gene TRBJ2-5; TRBD1 matches 7 bases. Germline V gives CDR1 SGHNT, CDR2 YENEEA. The J segment lost 4 bases and the V segment lost 8 bases, leaving 4 bases of the junction unmatched. CDR3 size: 12 residues. The CDR3 nucleotides read TGTGCCAGCGGAAGGGGGCTAGAGACCCAGTACTTC. Translating it yields CASGRGLETQYF.

This clonotype was recorded a few times. The V and J genes are TRBV3-1 and TRBJ2-1; D unresolved. Trimming pared 3 bases from V and 3 bases from J, leaving 15 bases between. CDR1 and CDR2 (germline): LGHDT, YNNKEL (reference sequence). The length of the CDR3 is 16 residues. The CDR3 reads CASSQFPDANYNEQFF. Here the CDR3 DNA reads TGTGCCAGCAGCCAGTTCCCCGACGCTAACTACAATGAGCAGTTCTTC.

The rearrangement uses TRBV9 and TRBJ1-4; a weak D match, TRBD1 (5 bases). Germline CDR1 is SGDLS and CDR2 is YYNGEE. Between the trimmed V and J ends, which lost 3 bases and 11 bases, there was a span of 20 bases. The CDR3 consists of 15 residues. The CDR3 region is CASSAGSGDEGKLFF. The CDR3 coding sequence is TGTGCCAGCAGCGCCGGGTCGGGGGACGAGGGGAAACTGTTTTTT. The full variable domain, completed using reference TRBV9 and TRBJ1-4, is DSGVTQTPKHLITATGQRVTLRCSPRSGDLSVYWYQQSLDQGLQFLIQYYNGEERAKGNILERFSAQQFPDLHSELNLSSLELGDSALYFCASSAGSGDEGKLFFGSGTQLSVL.

The chain couples TRBV5-1 to TRBJ2-2, with TRBD1 matching 9 bases. Germline V gene data show CDR1 as SGHRS and CDR2 as YFSETQ. The CDR3 is 15 residues long. V lost 4 bases and J lost 6; bases outside the gene matches: 7. The CDR3 loop is CASSLEQGAAGELFF. In nucleotides, the CDR3 is TGCGCCAGCAGCCTGGAACAGGGGGCGGCCGGGGAGCTGTTTTTT. The variable domain in full, completed from reference TRBV5-1 and TRBJ2-2, reads KAGVTQTPRYLIKTRGQQVTLSCSPISGHRSVSWYQQTPGQGLQFLFEYFSETQRNKGNFPGRFSGRQFSNSRSEMNVSTLELGDSALYLCASSLEQGAAGELFFGEGSRLTVL.

As concerns this clonotype: The germline gene is not matched at one end of the junction; a read error may be the cause. The chain couples TRBV9 to TRBJ2-5; D gene ambiguous. The CDR3 spans 11 residues. Germline V gene data show CDR1 as SGDLS and CDR2 as YYNGEE. CDR3 sequence reads: CASSLGFEQLF. The CDR3, as DNA: TGTGCCAGCAGCCTAGGGTTTGAGCAGCTCTTC.

The chain employs TRBV7-6 and TRBJ1-2; D not certain. The germline V gene has CDR1 SGHVS and CDR2 FNYEAQ. V lost 5 bases and J 2 bases, leaving 12 bases between the germline ends. The CDR3 has 14 residues. DNA for the CDR3: TGTGCCAGCAGCCCTCGTGGGGTGAACTATGGCTACACCTTC. Encoded protein: CASSPRGVNYGYTF.

This clonotype came up a few times. The rearrangement joins TRBV7-9 to TRBJ2-7; no clear D. V was trimmed by 8 bases and J by 2 bases, leaving 13 bases between them. This CDR3 is 13 amino acids long. Germline loops: CDR1 SEHNR, CDR2 FQNEAQ (reference sequence). CDR3 protein: CASGRGPTYEQYF. The CDR3 DNA reads TGTGCCAGCGGTAGAGGACCTACCTACGAGCAGTACTTC.

The chain links TRBV20-1 to TRBJ2-4, with 13 positions matching TRBD2. The CDR3 is 19 amino acids. From germline, CDR1 is DFQATT and CDR2 SNEGSKA (reference sequence). V lost 1 base, J lost 8 bases, and 17 bases stayed unmatched. In nucleotides, the CDR3 is TGCAGTGCTAGAGCTCTTGGACTAGCGGGAGTCCGAGGGCGAGACATTCAGTACTTC. This translates into CSARALGLAGVRGRDIQYF.

This clonotype occurred a few times. The chain links TRBV9 to TRBJ2-1; D not certain. The germline V gene has CDR1 SGDLS and CDR2 YYNGEE. This CDR3 comprises 16 residues. Trimming took 2 bases from V and 5 from J, leaving 17 bases between them. CDR3 nucleotide sequence: TGTGCCAGCAGCGTCGTCACGAGTCCAATTCACAATGAGCAGTTCTTC. It yields the protein CASSVVTSPIHNEQFF. The full variable domain, with the rest looked up from reference TRBV9 and TRBJ2-1, is DSGVTQTPKHLITATGQRVTLRCSPRSGDLSVYWYQQSLDQGLQFLIQYYNGEERAKGNILERFSAQQFPDLHSELNLSSLELGDSALYFCASSVVTSPIHNEQFFGPGTRLTVL.

This clonotype was seen only a few times. The chain uses TRBV7-2 and TRBJ2-7; weak D call: TRBD2 (5 bases). CDR3 size: 15 residues. Trimming shortened V by 1 base and J by 7 bases, and 17 bases separated the two germline ends. Germline V lookup: CDR1 SGHTA, CDR2 FQGNSA. The CDR3 loop reads CASSLEGLVRPEQYF. The CDR3 bases are TGTGCCAGCAGCTTAGAAGGACTGGTCCGCCCAGAGCAGTACTTC.

This clonotype has just one count. The rearrangement links TRBV2 to TRBJ2-7, with TRBD2 identical over 7 bases. The CDR3 consists of 14 residues. Trimming cost V 8 bases and J 2 bases; bases outside gene matches: 9. In germline, CDR1 is SNHLY, CDR2 FYNNEI. As DNA, the CDR3 is TGTGCCAGCGAGGCCGGGACTAACACCTACGAGCAGTACTTC. Translated, it gives CASEAGTNTYEQYF.

This clonotype came up a few times. This chain connects TRBV5-1 to TRBJ2-1, with TRBD1 as a possible D gene (6 bases). CDR3 length: 17 residues. In germline, CDR1 is SGHRS, CDR2 YFSETQ. V lost 2 bases to trimming and J lost 0 bases, with 15 bases between them. CDR3 region: CASSLLGQQLSYNEQFF. CDR3 coding DNA: TGCGCCAGCAGCTTACTTGGACAGCAACTCTCCTACAATGAGCAGTTCTTC. Variable domain in full (rest from reference TRBV5-1 and TRBJ2-1): KAGVTQTPRYLIKTRGQQVTLSCSPISGHRSVSWYQQTPGQGLQFLFEYFSETQRNKGNFPGRFSGRQFSNSRSEMNVSTLELGDSALYLCASSLLGQQLSYNEQFFGPGTRLTVL.

The chain employs TRBV28 and TRBJ2-1, with D possibly matching TRBD1 (6 bases). The end of the DNA is better explained by TRBJ2-7, so the J call may be wrong. Germline lookup yields CDR1 MDHEN and CDR2 SYDVKM. CDR3 length equals 12 residues. CDR3 sequence (DNA): TGTGCCAGTACGGACAGAAACTACGAGCAGTACTTC. As protein: CASTDRNYEQYF.

In this sample, this clonotype turned up a few times. The chain links TRBV12-3 or TRBV12-4 to TRBJ1-1; no clear D. V lost 5 bases and J lost 1, with 5 bases in between. The CDR3 contains 12 residues. The chain's CDR3 is CASSRQNTEAFF. The DNA for the CDR3 is TGTGCCAGCAGTCGGCAGAACACTGAAGCTTTCTTT.

This chain links TRBV7-9 with TRBJ2-1, with 11 nucleotides matching TRBD2. The tail of the sequence fits TRBJ2-5 better, so the J call may be wrong. CDR3 length: 16 amino acids. Germline V CDR1 and CDR2: SEHNR, FQNEAQ (reference sequence). CDR3 DNA: TGTGCCAGCAGCACACTCAGACTAGCGGGAAGAGAGACCCAGTACTTC. Encoded protein: CASSTLRLAGRETQYF.

This chain connects TRBV6-5 to TRBJ2-6; D remains unclear. The CDR3 extends over 16 amino acids. Germline V lookup: CDR1 MNHEY, CDR2 SVGAGI. V lost 4 bases and J 0 bases, leaving 10 bases between the germline ends. CDR3 coding DNA: TGTGCCAGCAGTTTCGGACGGACCTCTGGGGCCAACGTCCTGACTTTC. Protein product: CASSFGRTSGANVLTF.